A selection of T cell receptor beta chains follows, all from one sample in a study of shared clonotypes between healthy human individuals. Some clones are missing from TCRdb's copy, which holds only in-frame ones; the method was immunoSEQ multiplex PCR. The data show roughly 700,000 clones, less than 85% seen once. Material for sequencing was memory CD4+ T cells sorted from blood. The origin of the receptors is a woman under 40 in good health. CDR3s include the opening cysteine and the closing phenylalanine or tryptophan. A D gene is named only where the DNA matches it firmly. Some rows mark clone size as missing; the rest say once, few, many or name a class of expanded clone.

cdr3_nt | cdr3_aa | j_call | v_call | d_call | clone_size
TGTGCCAGCAGTTACGCTAGGGACTGGACCTACGAGCAGTACTTC | CASSYARDWTYEQYF | TRBJ2-7 | TRBV6-5 | NA | NA
TGTGCCTGGAGTGGCAGCAGGACAGGGTACTTT | CAWSGSRTGYF | TRBJ1-1 | TRBV30 | TRBD1 | NA
TGTGCCAGCAGTAGAGGGACTAGCGGCTACGAGCAGTACTTC | CASSRGTSGYEQYF | TRBJ2-7 | TRBV6-5 | TRBD2 | once
TGTGCCAGCAGCTTACCGGGGGGGATGAAAACTGAAGCTTTCTTT | CASSLPGGMKTEAFF | TRBJ1-1 | TRBV5-4 | NA | NA
TGCGCCAGCAGCTTGCAATCCGGGGACTATGGCTACACCTTC | CASSLQSGDYGYTF | TRBJ1-2 | TRBV5-1 | NA | NA
TGTGCCAGCAGCTTCCCTATCCGGGGGGGCCGACAAGAGACCCAGTACTTC | CASSFPIRGGRQETQYF | TRBJ2-5 | TRBV11-2 | TRBD2 | NA
TGCGCCAGCAGCTTGGGGGGCCGGGGCAACGAGCAGTACTTC | CASSLGGRGNEQYF | TRBJ2-7 | TRBV5-1 | NA | NA
TGCAGTGCCCCGGGGACAACCGAGCAGTACTTC | CSAPGTTEQYF | TRBJ2-7 | TRBV20-1 | NA | NA
TGCAGCGGAAGAAAGGAGGGGGAGACCCAGTACTTC | CSGRKEGETQYF | TRBJ2-5 | TRBV29-1 | NA | NA
TGTGCCAGCAGCTTGGGGACGCGGTGGAGCTACACCTTC | CASSLGTRWSYTF | TRBJ1-2 | TRBV11-2 | NA | NA
TGCGCCAGCAGCTTCCGGACTAGCCGGGGCGGGGAGCTGTTTTTT | CASSFRTSRGGELFF | TRBJ2-2 | TRBV5-1 | TRBD2 | NA
TGTGCCTACCGGACAGGGGTTTCCGGGGAGCTGTTTTTT | CAYRTGVSGELFF | TRBJ2-2 | TRBV5-4 | TRBD1 | NA
TGTGCCATCTCGGGGACAGAGGCTAACACCGGGGAGCTGTTTTTT | CAISGTEANTGELFF | TRBJ2-2 | TRBV10-3 | TRBD1 | NA
TGCGCCAGCAGCCAAGCGATCGTCCGGCCCGGGAACACCATATATTTT | CASSQAIVRPGNTIYF | TRBJ1-3 | TRBV4-1 | NA | NA
TGTGCCAGCAGCTTGAGCGGGAGGGCCTACAATGAGCAGTTCTTC | CASSLSGRAYNEQFF | TRBJ2-1 | TRBV11-3 | TRBD2 | NA
TGTGCCAGCAGTTACACGGTCTACGAGCAGTACTTC | CASSYTVYEQYF | TRBJ2-7 | TRBV28 | NA | NA
TGTGCCAGCAATCTCTATAGCAATCAGCCCCAGCATTTT | CASNLYSNQPQHF | TRBJ1-5 | TRBV28 | NA | NA
TGTGCCAGTAGACCAATCCCCGGGACAGGTGCTTTCAATGAGCAGTTCTTC | CASRPIPGTGAFNEQFF | TRBJ2-1 | TRBV19 | TRBD1 | NA
TGTGCCAGCAGTTTATTTGCATCGGGAAGCAGGGACAATGAGCAGTTCTTC | CASSLFASGSRDNEQFF | TRBJ2-1 | TRBV28 | NA | NA
TGTGCCAGCAGGATACAGGGAACAGATACGCAGTATTTT | CASRIQGTDTQYF | TRBJ2-3 | TRBV11-2 | NA | NA
TGTGCCAGCAGTCTAACCGACAGGGGAAGATATGGCTACACCTTC | CASSLTDRGRYGYTF | TRBJ1-2 | TRBV6-1 | TRBD1 | NA
TGTGCCAGTAGTACAGGAGCGGGAAGGGGAGGTCAGCCCCAGCATTTT | CASSTGAGRGGQPQHF | TRBJ1-5 | TRBV19 | NA | once
TGTGCCAGCCCCCCCGCACAGGGTAGCACTGAAGCTTTCTTT | CASPPAQGSTEAFF | TRBJ1-1 | TRBV28 | NA | NA
TGCGCCAGCAGTGAGTCCCAGGGGGCCTATGGCTACACCTTC | CASSESQGAYGYTF | TRBJ1-2 | TRBV10-2 | TRBD1 | once
TGTGCCAGCAGCTTAACAGGGGGGTTTGTAAATGAGCAGTTCTTC | CASSLTGGFVNEQFF | TRBJ2-1 | TRBV7-3 | NA | NA
TGTGCCAGCAGCTTAGTTGGGGTGGCCAAAAACATTCAGTACTTC | CASSLVGVAKNIQYF | TRBJ2-4 | TRBV13 | NA | NA
TGTGCCAGCAGTTCCCCGGGACAGGGGTACGGGGCCTACGAGCAGTACTTC | CASSSPGQGYGAYEQYF | TRBJ2-7 | TRBV28 | TRBD1 | NA
TGTGCCAGCAGCTTAACGCCGGGGGAGACCCAGTACTTC | CASSLTPGETQYF | TRBJ2-5 | TRBV7-3 | NA | NA
TGTGCCAGCAGCCTCACTTCGACAGGATTCTCTGGAAACACCATATATTTT | CASSLTSTGFSGNTIYF | TRBJ1-3 | TRBV7-8 | NA | many
TGCGCCAGCAGCCAGGGACTAGCGGGAGGGTCCCAAGAGACCCAGTACTTC | CASSQGLAGGSQETQYF | TRBJ2-5 | TRBV4-1 | TRBD2 | NA
TGTGCCGTGAGCCAGGAGGGCCCCTCTAACTTTGGCTACACCTTC | CAVSQEGPSNFGYTF | TRBJ1-2 | TRBV7-7 | NA | NA
TGTGCCAGCTCTCCGGACAGGGAGGGCTACACCTTC | CASSPDREGYTF | TRBJ1-2 | TRBV18 | TRBD1 | NA
TGTGCCAGCTCAGCACCCACCGGGGCTGCTAATGAAAAACTGTTTTTT | CASSAPTGAANEKLFF | TRBJ1-4 | TRBV18 | NA | NA
TGTGCCGCCGGCTGGGGGCTAGCGGGCGTCTACGAGCAGTACTTC | CAAGWGLAGVYEQYF | TRBJ2-7 | TRBV10-3 | TRBD2 | NA
TGTGCCAGCAGTTTGGCTGGACAGGGGGGGACAGATACGCAGTATTTT | CASSLAGQGGTDTQYF | TRBJ2-3 | TRBV28 | TRBD1 | NA
TGTGCCAGCGAAGGACAGGGCGGCACAGATACGCAGTATTTT | CASEGQGGTDTQYF | TRBJ2-3 | TRBV18 | TRBD1 | NA
TGTGCCAGCTCACCAGGAATAGGCGGAAGCTCCTACGAGCAGTACTTC | CASSPGIGGSSYEQYF | TRBJ2-7 | TRBV18 | NA | NA
TGTGCCAGCAGTGATGGCCGGACGGATAATCAGCCCCAGCATTTT | CASSDGRTDNQPQHF | TRBJ1-5 | TRBV6-1 | NA | NA
TGCGCCAGCAGCCAAGGTCCGGCGGGAGGCTACAATGAGCAGTTCTTC | CASSQGPAGGYNEQFF | TRBJ2-1 | TRBV4-1 | TRBD2 | NA
TGCGCCAGCAGTCAACCTTGCAGGGGCTCCTACGAGCAGTACTTC | CASSQPCRGSYEQYF | TRBJ2-7 | TRBV23-1 | NA | once
TGTGCCAGCAGTTACGCGGCCGAGGTCGGCAATCAGCCCCAGCATTTT | CASSYAAEVGNQPQHF | TRBJ1-5 | TRBV6-5 | NA | NA
TGTGCCAGCAACAGGGGGCCAGAATATCAGCCCCAGCATTTT | CASNRGPEYQPQHF | TRBJ1-5 | TRBV28 | TRBD1 | NA